This TCR beta chain was obtained from a study of human T cells and chemical hapten exposure. Turning to the study itself: Patch tests put 0.01% DPC on the upper back, and the results were checked at 6 days. Study conclusions and caveats: DPC sensitization did not alter TCRs above 1 in 1000 frequency.

TCRdb itself ran the RACE reads through MiXCR, one entry per CDR3 protein. The sample holds about 350,000 distinct CDR3 sequences, about 5% seen once. This clonotype was seen ten or more times. The antigen is undetermined. Noted time point: pre-sensitization, week 0. The treatment denotes: therapeutic diphenylcyclopropenone sensitization with weekly scalp DPC. This CDR3 has 14 amino acids. Trimming cost V 7 bases and J 0 bases, with 9 bases left between them. The V gene's germline CDR1 is MNHEY and CDR2 SMNVEV (reference sequence). This TCR was sampled from a woman aged 18-29 years with alopecia areata. Some clones in this sample may be carry-over from other donors' samples. Sample: whole blood, taken in connection with sensitization to the hapten diphenylcyclopropenone (DPC). The genes are TRBV27 and TRBJ1-4; tentatively, D is TRBD1 (6 bases). The CDR3 protein is CASTGVATNEKLFF. In DNA form, the CDR3 reads TGTGCCAGCACAGGGGTTGCAACTAATGAAAAACTGTTTTTT. The full variable domain, completed using reference TRBV27 and TRBJ1-4, is EAQVTQNPRYLITVTGKKLTVTCSQNMNHEYMSWYRQDPGLGLRQIYYSMNVEVTDKGDVPEGYKVSRKEKRNFPLILESPSPNQTSLYFCASTGVATNEKLFFGSGTQLSVL.